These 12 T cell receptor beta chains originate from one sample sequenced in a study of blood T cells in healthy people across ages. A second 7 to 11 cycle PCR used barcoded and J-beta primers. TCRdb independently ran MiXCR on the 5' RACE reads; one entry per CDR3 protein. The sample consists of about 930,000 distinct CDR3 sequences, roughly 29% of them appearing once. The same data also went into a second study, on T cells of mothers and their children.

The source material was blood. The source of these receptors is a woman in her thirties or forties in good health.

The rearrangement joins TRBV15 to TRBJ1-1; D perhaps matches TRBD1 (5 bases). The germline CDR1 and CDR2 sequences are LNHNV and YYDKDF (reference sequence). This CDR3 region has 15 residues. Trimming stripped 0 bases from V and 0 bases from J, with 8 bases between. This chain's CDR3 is CATSRDRTLNTEAFF. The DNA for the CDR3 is TGTGCCACCAGCAGAGATCGGACACTGAACACTGAAGCTTTCTTT.

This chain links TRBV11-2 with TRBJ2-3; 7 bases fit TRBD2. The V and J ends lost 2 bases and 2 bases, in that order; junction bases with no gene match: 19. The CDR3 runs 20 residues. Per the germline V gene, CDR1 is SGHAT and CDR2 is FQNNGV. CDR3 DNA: TGTGCCAGCAGCTTAATCAGCTGGCTAGCGGCCCTTTACAACACAGATACGCAGTATTTT. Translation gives CASSLISWLAALYNTDTQYF.

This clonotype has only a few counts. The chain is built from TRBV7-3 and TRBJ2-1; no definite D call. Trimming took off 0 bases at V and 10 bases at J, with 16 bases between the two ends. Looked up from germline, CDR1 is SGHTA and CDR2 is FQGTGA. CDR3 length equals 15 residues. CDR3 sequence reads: CASSLTTTQMGEQFF. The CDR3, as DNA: TGTGCCAGCAGCTTAACCACTACTCAAATGGGGGAGCAGTTCTTC.

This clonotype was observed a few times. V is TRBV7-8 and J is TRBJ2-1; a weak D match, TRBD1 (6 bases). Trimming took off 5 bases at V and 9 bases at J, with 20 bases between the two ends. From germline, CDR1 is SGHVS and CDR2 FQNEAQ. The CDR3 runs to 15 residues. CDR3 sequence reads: CASSVRDTGGGEQFF. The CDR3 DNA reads TGTGCCAGCAGCGTCCGGGACACGGGTGGGGGTGAGCAGTTCTTC.

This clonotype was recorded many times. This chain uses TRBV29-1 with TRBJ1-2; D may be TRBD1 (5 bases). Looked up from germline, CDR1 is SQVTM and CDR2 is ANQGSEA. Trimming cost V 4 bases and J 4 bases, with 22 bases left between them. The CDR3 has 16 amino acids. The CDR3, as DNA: TGCAGCGTTGGAGGCTTGGACAACCCTCTTCTCTATGGCTACACCTTC. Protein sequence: CSVGGLDNPLLYGYTF.

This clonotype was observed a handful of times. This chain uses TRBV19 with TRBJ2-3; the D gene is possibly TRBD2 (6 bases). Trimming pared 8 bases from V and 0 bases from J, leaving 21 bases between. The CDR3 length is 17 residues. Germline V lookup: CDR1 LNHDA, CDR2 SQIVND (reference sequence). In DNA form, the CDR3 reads TGTGCCAGTCGGGAGCCGGGACTCACCGTGAGCACAGATACGCAGTATTTT. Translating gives CASREPGLTVSTDTQYF.

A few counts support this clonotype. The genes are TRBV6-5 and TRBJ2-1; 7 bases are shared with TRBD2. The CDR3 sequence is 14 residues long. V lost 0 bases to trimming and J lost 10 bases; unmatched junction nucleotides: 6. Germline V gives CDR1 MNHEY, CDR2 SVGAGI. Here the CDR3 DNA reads TGTGCCAGCAGTTACTCTCTTTCGGGGGGAGAGCAGTTCTTC. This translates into CASSYSLSGGEQFF.

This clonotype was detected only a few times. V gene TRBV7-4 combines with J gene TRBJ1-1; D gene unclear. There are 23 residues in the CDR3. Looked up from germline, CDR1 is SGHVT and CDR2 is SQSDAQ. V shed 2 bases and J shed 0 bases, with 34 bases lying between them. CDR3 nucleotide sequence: TGTGCCAGCAGCTTACCGTCGATGTGGGAAGGTTTGACACCGCGCTGCGTGAACACTGAAGCTTTCTTT. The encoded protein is CASSLPSMWEGLTPRCVNTEAFF.

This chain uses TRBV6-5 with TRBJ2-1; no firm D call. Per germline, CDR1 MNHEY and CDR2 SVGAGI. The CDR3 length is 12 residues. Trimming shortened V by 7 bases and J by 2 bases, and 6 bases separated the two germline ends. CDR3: CASTNPYNEQFF. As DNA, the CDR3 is TGTGCCAGCACGAACCCCTACAATGAGCAGTTCTTC.

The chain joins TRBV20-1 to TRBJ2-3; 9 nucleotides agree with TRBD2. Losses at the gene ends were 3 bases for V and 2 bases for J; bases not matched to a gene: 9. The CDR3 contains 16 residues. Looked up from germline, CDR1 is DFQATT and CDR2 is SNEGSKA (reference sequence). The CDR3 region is CSARNPQRGVTDTQYF. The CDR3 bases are TGCAGTGCTAGGAATCCTCAGCGGGGGGTCACAGATACGCAGTATTTT.

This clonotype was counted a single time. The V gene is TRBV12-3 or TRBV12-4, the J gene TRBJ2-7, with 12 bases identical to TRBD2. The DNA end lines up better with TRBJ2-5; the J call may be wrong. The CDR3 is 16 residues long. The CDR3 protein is CASSPTSGGFSETQYF. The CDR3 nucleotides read TGTGCCAGCAGCCCAACTAGCGGGGGGTTTTCGGAGACCCAGTACTTC.

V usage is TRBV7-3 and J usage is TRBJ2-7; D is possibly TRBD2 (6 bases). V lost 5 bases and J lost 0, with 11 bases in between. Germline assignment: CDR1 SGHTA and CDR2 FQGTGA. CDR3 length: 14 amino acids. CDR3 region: CASSTDGSSYEQYF. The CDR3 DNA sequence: TGTGCCAGCAGCACGGACGGGAGCTCCTACGAGCAGTACTTC.